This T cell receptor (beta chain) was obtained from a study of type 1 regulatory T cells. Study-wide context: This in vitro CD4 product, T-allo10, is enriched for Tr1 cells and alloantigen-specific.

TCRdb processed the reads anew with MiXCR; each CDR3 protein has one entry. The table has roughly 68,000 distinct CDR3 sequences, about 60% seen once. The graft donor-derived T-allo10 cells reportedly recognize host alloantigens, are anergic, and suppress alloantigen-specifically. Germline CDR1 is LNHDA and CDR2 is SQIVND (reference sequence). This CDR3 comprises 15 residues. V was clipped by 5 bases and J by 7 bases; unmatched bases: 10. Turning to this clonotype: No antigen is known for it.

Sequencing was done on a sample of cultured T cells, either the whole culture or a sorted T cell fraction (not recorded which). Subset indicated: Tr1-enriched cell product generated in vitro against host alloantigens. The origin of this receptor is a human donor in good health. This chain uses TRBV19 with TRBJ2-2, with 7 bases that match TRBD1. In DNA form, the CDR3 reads TGTGCCAGTAGTGATCCGCCAGGGGGACACGGGGAGCTGTTTTTT. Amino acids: CASSDPPGGHGELFF.